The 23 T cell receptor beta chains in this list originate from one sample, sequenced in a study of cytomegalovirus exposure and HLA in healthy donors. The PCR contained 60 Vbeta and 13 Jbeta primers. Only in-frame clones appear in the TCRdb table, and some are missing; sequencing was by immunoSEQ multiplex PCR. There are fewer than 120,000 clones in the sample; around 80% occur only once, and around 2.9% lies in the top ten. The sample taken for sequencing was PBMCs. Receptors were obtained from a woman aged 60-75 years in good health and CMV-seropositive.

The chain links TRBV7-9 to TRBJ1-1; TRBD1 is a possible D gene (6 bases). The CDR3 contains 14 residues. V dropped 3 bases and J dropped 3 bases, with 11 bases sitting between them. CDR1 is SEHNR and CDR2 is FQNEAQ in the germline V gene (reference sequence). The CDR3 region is CASSFQGRDTEAFF. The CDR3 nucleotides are TGTGCCAGCAGCTTTCAGGGGAGGGACACTGAAGCTTTCTTT.

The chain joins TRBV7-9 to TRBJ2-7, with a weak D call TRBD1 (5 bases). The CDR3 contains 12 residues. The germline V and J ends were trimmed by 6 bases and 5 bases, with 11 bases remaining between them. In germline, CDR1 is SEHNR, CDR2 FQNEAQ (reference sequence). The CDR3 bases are TGTGCCAGCAGTCCAAGGGGAAACGAGCAGTACTTC. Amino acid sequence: CASSPRGNEQYF.

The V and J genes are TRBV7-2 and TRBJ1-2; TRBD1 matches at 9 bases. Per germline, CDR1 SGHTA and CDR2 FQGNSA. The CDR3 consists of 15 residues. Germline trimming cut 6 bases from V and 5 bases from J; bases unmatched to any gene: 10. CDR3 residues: CASSPRTGDLYGYTF. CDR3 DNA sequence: TGTGCCAGCAGTCCTAGGACAGGGGACCTATATGGCTACACCTTC. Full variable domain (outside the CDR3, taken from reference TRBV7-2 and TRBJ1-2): GAGVSQSPSNKVTEKGKDVELRCDPISGHTALYWYRQSLGQGLEFLIYFQGNSAPDKSGLPSDRFSAERTGGSVSTLTIQRTQQEDSAVYLCASSPRTGDLYGYTFGSGTRLTVV.

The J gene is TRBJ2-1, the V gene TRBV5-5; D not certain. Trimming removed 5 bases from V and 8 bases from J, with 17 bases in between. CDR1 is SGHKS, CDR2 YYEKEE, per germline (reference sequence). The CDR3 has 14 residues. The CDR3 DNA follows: TGTGCCAGCAGGTTTCTTCACCAGAGCGATGAGCAGTTCTTC. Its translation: CASRFLHQSDEQFF.

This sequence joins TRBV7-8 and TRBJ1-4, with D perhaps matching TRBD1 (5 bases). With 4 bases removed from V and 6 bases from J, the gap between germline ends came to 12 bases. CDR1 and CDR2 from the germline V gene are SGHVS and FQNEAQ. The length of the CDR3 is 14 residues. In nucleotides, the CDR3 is TGTGCCAGCAGCTCCCCGGGGGGATATGAAAAACTGTTTTTT. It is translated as CASSSPGGYEKLFF. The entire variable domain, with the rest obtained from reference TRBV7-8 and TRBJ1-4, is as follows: GAGVSQSPRYKVAKRGQDVALRCDPISGHVSLFWYQQALGQGPEFLTYFQNEAQLDKSGLPSDRFFAERPEGSVSTLKIQRTQQEDSAVYLCASSSPGGYEKLFFGSGTQLSVL.

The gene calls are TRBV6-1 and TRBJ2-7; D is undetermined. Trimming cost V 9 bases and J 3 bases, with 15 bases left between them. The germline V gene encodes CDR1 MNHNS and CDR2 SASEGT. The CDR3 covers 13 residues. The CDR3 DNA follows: TGTGCCAGTACCAGATTCGGCGGCTACGAGCAGTACTTC. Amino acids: CASTRFGGYEQYF.

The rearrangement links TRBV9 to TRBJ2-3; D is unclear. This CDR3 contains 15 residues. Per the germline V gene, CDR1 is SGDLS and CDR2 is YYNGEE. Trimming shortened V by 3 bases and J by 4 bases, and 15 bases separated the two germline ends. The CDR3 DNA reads TGTGCCAGCAGCGGGAGTATCGGTCTCGCAGATACGCAGTATTTT. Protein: CASSGSIGLADTQYF. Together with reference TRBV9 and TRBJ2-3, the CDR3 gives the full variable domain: DSGVTQTPKHLITATGQRVTLRCSPRSGDLSVYWYQQSLDQGLQFLIQYYNGEERAKGNILERFSAQQFPDLHSELNLSSLELGDSALYFCASSGSIGLADTQYFGPGTRLTVL.

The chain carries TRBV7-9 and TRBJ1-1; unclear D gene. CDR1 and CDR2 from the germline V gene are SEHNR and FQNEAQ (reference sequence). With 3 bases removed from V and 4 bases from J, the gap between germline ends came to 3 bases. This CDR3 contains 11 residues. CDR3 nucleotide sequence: TGTGCCAGCAGCTTTAGCACTGAAGCTTTCTTT. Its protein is CASSFSTEAFF.

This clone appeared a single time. The CDR3 spells CASSPTPGLEKTQYF. The CDR3 DNA sequence: TGTGCCAGCAGCCCTACTCCGGGACTAGAAAAGACCCAGTACTTC. The rearrangement links TRBV7-2 to TRBJ2-5; 8 bases line up with TRBD2. The CDR3 length is 15 residues. The germline gives CDR1 SGHTA, CDR2 FQGNSA. The V segment lost 5 bases and the J segment 6 bases; nucleotides outside the gene matches: 11.

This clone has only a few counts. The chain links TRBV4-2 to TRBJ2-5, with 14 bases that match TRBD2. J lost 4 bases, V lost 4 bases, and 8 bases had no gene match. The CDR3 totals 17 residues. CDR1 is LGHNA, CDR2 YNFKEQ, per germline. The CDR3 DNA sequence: TGTGCCAGCAGCCCCGGGACTAGCGGGAGATCGCGAGAGACCCAGTACTTC. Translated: CASSPGTSGRSRETQYF.

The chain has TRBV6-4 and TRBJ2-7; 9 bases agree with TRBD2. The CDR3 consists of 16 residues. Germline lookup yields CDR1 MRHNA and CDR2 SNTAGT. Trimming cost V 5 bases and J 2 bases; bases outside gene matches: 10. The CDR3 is CASSPHPSGITYEQYF. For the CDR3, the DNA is TGTGCCAGCAGTCCCCATCCTAGCGGGATAACCTACGAGCAGTACTTC.

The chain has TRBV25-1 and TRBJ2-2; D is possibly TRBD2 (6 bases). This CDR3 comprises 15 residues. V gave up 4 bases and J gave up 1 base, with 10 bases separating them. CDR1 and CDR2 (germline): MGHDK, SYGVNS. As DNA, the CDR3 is TGTGCCAGCAGTGGGAGGGAAATGAACACCGGGGAGCTGTTTTTT. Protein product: CASSGREMNTGELFF.

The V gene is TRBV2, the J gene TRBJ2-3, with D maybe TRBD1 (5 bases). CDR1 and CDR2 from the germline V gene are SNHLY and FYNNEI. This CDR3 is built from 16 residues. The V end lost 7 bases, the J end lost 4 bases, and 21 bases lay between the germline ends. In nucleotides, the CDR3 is TGTGCCAGCATGCTTTCCCCCGGCCTAGGGGCAGATACGCAGTATTTT. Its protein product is CASMLSPGLGADTQYF.

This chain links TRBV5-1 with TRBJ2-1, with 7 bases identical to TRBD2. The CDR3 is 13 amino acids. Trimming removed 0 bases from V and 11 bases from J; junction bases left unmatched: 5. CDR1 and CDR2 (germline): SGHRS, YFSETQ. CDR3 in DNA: TGCGCCAGCAGCTTGGGGCTAGCGGAAAAGCAGTTCTTC. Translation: CASSLGLAEKQFF.

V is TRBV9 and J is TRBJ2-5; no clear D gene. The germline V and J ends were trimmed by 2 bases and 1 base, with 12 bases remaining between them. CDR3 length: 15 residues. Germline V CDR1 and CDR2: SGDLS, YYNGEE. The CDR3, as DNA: TGTGCCAGCAGCGTCCAGGTGGGCTTCCAAGAGACCCAGTACTTC. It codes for CASSVQVGFQETQYF.

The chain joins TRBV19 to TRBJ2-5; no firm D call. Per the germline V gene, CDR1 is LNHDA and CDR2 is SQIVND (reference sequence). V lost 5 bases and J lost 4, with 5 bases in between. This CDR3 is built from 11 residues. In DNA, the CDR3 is TGTGCCAGTAGTCCCGGAGAGACCCAGTACTTC. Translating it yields CASSPGETQYF.

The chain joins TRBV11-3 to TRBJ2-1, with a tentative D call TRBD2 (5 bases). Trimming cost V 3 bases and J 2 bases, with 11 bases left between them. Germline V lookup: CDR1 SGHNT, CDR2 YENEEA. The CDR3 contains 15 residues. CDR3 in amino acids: CASSFAGGPYNEQFF. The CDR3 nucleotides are TGTGCCAGCAGCTTTGCGGGCGGGCCCTACAATGAGCAGTTCTTC.

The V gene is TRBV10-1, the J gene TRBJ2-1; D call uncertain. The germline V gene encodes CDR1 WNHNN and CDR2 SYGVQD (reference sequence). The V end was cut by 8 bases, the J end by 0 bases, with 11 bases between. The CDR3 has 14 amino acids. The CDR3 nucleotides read TGCGCCAGCCCAACTGTGAGCTCCTACAATGAGCAGTTCTTC. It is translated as CASPTVSSYNEQFF.

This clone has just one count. CDR3 sequence reads: CSVARQDQQYF. CDR3 sequence (DNA): TGCAGCGTTGCCCGACAGGACCAGCAGTACTTC. V and J are TRBV29-1 and TRBJ2-7, with a possible D match to TRBD1 (6 bases). The CDR3 has 11 amino acids. Trimming pared 4 bases from V and 8 bases from J, leaving 12 bases between. CDR1 is SQVTM and CDR2 is ANQGSEA in the germline V gene.

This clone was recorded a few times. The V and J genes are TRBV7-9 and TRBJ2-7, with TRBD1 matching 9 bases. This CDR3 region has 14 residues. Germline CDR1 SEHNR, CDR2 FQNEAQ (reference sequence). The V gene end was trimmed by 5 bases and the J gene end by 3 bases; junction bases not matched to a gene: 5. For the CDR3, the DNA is TGTGCCAGCAGCCCTCGGGACAGGGACTACGAGCAGTACTTC. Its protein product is CASSPRDRDYEQYF.

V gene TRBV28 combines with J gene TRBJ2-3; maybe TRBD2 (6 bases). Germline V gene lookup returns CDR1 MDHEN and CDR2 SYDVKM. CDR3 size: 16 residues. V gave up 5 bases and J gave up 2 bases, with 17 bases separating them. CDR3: CASSGWEAQNTDTQYF. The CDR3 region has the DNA TGTGCCAGCAGTGGGTGGGAGGCCCAGAACACAGATACGCAGTATTTT.

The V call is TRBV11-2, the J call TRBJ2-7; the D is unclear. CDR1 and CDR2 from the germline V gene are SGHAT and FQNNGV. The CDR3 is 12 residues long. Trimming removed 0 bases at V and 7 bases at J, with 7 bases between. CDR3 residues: CASSLDRREQYF. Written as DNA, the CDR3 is TGTGCCAGCAGCTTAGATCGGCGGGAGCAGTACTTC.

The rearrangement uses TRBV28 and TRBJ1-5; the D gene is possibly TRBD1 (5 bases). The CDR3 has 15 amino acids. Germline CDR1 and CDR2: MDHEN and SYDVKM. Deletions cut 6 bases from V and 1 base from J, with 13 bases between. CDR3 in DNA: TGTGCCAGCAGGCGGCCAGGGAAAAGCAATCAGCCCCAGCATTTT. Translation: CASRRPGKSNQPQHF.